This T cell receptor (beta chain) was recovered during a study of shared clonotypes between healthy human individuals. Study-level information: Researchers drew samples from a couple of women and a few men aged 18 to 49. Broader study findings: Unshared clonotypes carried lower generation probabilities than those common to all four donors. Several donors showed sharing of about 4.8% of naive CD4 clonotypes.

A few counts support this clone. As yet, its antigen is unknown. Additional DNA sequences in this sample encode the identical CDR3. Sorted-subset replicate PCRs used 200 ng DNA, approximately 33,000 T cell genomes. Libraries were prepared by immunoSEQ multiplex PCR; TCRdb keeps only in-frame clonotypes and omits some of them. The sample lists almost 750,000 clones; roughly 72% were seen once. The V end lost 3 bases, the J end lost 5 bases, and 4 bases lay between the germline ends. The CDR3 runs to 10 residues. CDR1 is DFQATT and CDR2 is SNEGSKA in the germline V gene (reference sequence). The chain joins TRBV20-1 to TRBJ1-1; no firm D call. This receptor was identified in a woman aged 25 to 39 in good health. The material sequenced was memory CD4+ T cells sorted from blood. Subset noted: CD45RA-negative fraction. Written as DNA, the CDR3 is TGCAGTGCTAGGGGGACTGAAGCTTTCTTT. Translated, it gives CSARGTEAFF.